This is a list of T cell receptor beta chains from one sample in a study of shared clonotypes between healthy human individuals. Clones were read by immunoSEQ multiplex PCR, and TCRdb kept only the in-frame ones, dropping some. This sample carries a few million clones, just under 95% of them seen once, and the ten largest clones take approximately 0.41%. The sample was naive CD4+ T cells from PBMCs. Receptors originate from a man aged 18 to 30 in good health. Some clones in this sample may be carry-over from other donors' samples. The CDR3 runs from the conserved cysteine through the conserved F or W. A D gene is named only where the DNA matches it firmly. Size values are once, few and many counts, or a class for expanded clones, and some rows have none.

abundance	v_gene	j_gene	d_gene	CDR3aa	CDR3nt
NA	TRBV11-2	TRBJ2-3	NA	CASSFSRYTDTQYF	TGTGCCAGCAGCTTTAGCAGATACACAGATACGCAGTATTTT
NA	TRBV9	TRBJ1-4	NA	CASSVREGRANEKLFF	TGTGCCAGCAGCGTAAGGGAGGGTCGGGCTAATGAAAAACTGTTTTTT
NA	TRBV6-5	TRBJ2-7	TRBD2	CASSAGTSGFEQYF	TGTGCCAGCAGTGCCGGGACTAGCGGGTTCGAGCAGTACTTC
NA	TRBV28	TRBJ1-5	NA	CASTVRLLPQHF	TGTGCCAGCACCGTTCGACTGCTGCCCCAGCATTTT
NA	TRBV4-1	TRBJ2-1	TRBD2	CASSQPTQGARLAGVRFF	TGCGCCAGCAGCCAACCTACCCAGGGGGCTCGACTAGCGGGAGTAAGGTTCTTC
NA	TRBV28	TRBJ2-3	NA	CASSLEGGDTQYF	TGTGCCAGCAGTTTAGAGGGGGGGGATACGCAGTATTTT
NA	TRBV27	TRBJ2-7	NA	CASSSPRGPYEQYF	TGTGCCAGCAGTTCTCCGCGGGGACCCTACGAGCAGTACTTC
once	TRBV7-2	TRBJ2-1	TRBD2	CASRQGTSGRRDSYNEQFF	TGTGCCAGCAGACAAGGGACTAGCGGGAGGCGGGACTCCTACAATGAGCAGTTCTTC
NA	TRBV7-9	TRBJ1-3	NA	CASSSPGTGNTIYF	TGTGCCAGCAGTTCTCCCGGGACAGGAAACACCATATATTTT
NA	TRBV5-1	TRBJ1-2	NA	CASSLEGRDGYTF	TGCGCCAGCAGCTTGGAGGGTAGGGATGGCTACACCTTC